This T cell receptor (beta chain) was retrieved from a study of CD8 T cells in Susac syndrome. Reverse transcription of 0.5 to 1 ug RNA was performed with random hexamers. Each CDR3 protein gets one entry after TCRdb re-called the immunoSEQ multiplex PCR reads with MiXCR. The repertoire holds over 150,000 distinct CDR3 sequences, with 95% to 96% as singletons. The clonotype comes from a human donor with Susac syndrome. Sequenced input: CD4+ T cells from PBMCs.

For the CDR3, the DNA is TGTGCCACCAGCAGTTGGGGGAGTCCCTCCTACGAGCAGTACTTC. Its translation is CATSSWGSPSYEQYF. This rearrangement joins TRBV15 to TRBJ2-7, with D possibly called TRBD1 or TRBD2 (5 bases each). This CDR3 region has 15 residues. The V gene lost 3 bases and the J gene lost 0 bases, with 12 bases spanning the gap. The germline V gene encodes CDR1 LNHNV and CDR2 YYDKDF (reference sequence).